The 18 T cell receptor beta chains below all came from one sample that was sequenced in a study of graft-versus-host responses after intestinal transplantation. Assay: immunoSEQ multiplex PCR; the TCRdb copy retains only in-frame clones and omits some. The table lists 35,000 to 55,000 clones, 90% to 95% of them singletons. Here the sequenced sample was PBMCs, taken roughly 860 days after a first intestinal transplant, on the day of a second. The receptors derive from a human patient who received an intestinal transplant, so some T cells may come from the graft donor.

This chain joins TRBV29-1 and TRBJ2-3; maybe TRBD2 (6 bases). The CDR3 has 13 residues. Germline CDR1 is SQVTM and CDR2 is ANQGSEA. Trimming cost V 4 bases and J 4 bases, with 12 bases left between them. DNA of the CDR3: TGCAGCGTTGTTTGGGCGGGGTCAGATACGCAGTATTTT. Its protein is CSVVWAGSDTQYF.

The gene calls are TRBV4-2 and TRBJ1-4; D call uncertain. CDR1 LGHNA and CDR2 YNFKEQ come from the germline V gene. There are 15 residues in the CDR3. Trimming took off 2 bases at V and 8 bases at J, with 15 bases between the two ends. In DNA, the CDR3 is TGTGCCAGCAGCCAAATAGGGAAGTCTGGAGAAAAACTGTTTTTT. It yields the protein CASSQIGKSGEKLFF.

The chain recombines TRBV30 with TRBJ2-5; D possibly corresponds to TRBD2 (7 bases). The J call is doubtful: the DNA matches TRBJ2-7 better. Germline V gene lookup returns CDR1 GTSNPN and CDR2 SVGIG (reference sequence). The CDR3 consists of 13 residues. CDR3 residues: CAWREGGGREQYF. DNA for the CDR3: TGTGCCTGGAGGGAAGGGGGGGGGCGCGAGCAGTACTTC.

The chain combines TRBV28 with TRBJ2-7, with TRBD2 as a possible D gene (6 bases). CDR1 is MDHEN and CDR2 is SYDVKM in the germline V gene. The CDR3 contains 17 residues. Trimming left V 3 bases short and J 5 bases short, with 23 bases between. CDR3 amino acids: CASSFGSRTTRLHEQYF. CDR3 nucleotide sequence: TGTGCCAGCAGTTTTGGTTCTCGAACGACTAGATTGCACGAGCAGTACTTC.

This chain connects TRBV13 to TRBJ2-7; 8 bases align to TRBD1. This CDR3 has 13 residues. V trimming: 4 bases; J trimming: 6 bases; junction bases outside the gene matches: 5. Germline CDR1 and CDR2: PRHDT and FYEKMQ (reference sequence). The CDR3 sequence: CASSYEQGGEQYF. The CDR3 region has the DNA TGTGCCAGCAGCTACGAACAGGGGGGCGAGCAGTACTTC.

This clone came up once. This chain joins TRBV2 and TRBJ2-3, with 15 bases matching TRBD2. The CDR3 is made up of 16 amino acids. The germline CDR1 and CDR2 sequences are SNHLY and FYNNEI. The ends lost 5 bases at V and 5 bases at J; junction bases unmatched: 5. CDR3 residues: CASSLRTSGRGDTQYF. CDR3 bases: TGTGCCAGCAGTCTCCGGACTAGCGGGAGGGGAGATACGCAGTATTTT.

The chain has TRBV5-1 and TRBJ2-7, with 11 bases that match TRBD2. With V trimmed by 7 bases and J by 5 bases, 8 bases remained unmatched. CDR3 length equals 14 residues. Germline V lookup: CDR1 SGHRS, CDR2 YFSETQ. CDR3 sequence: CASGSGRAWHEQYF. The CDR3 bases are TGCGCCAGCGGTAGCGGGAGGGCCTGGCACGAGCAGTACTTC. The full variable domain, in which reference TRBV5-1 and TRBJ2-7 provide the parts outside the CDR3, is KAGVTQTPRYLIKTRGQQVTLSCSPISGHRSVSWYQQTPGQGLQFLFEYFSETQRNKGNFPGRFSGRQFSNSRSEMNVSTLELGDSALYLCASGSGRAWHEQYFGPGTRLTVT.

J is TRBJ1-1 and V is TRBV6-1; D remains unclear. Germline V gene sequence: CDR1 MNHNS, CDR2 SASEGT. This CDR3 has 13 amino acids. Trimming left V 8 bases short and J 1 base short, with 11 bases between. This CDR3 reads CASSPFENTEAFF. CDR3 in DNA: TGTGCCAGCTCTCCATTCGAGAACACTGAAGCTTTCTTT.

The CDR3: CASSVAFPSYEQYF. CDR3 in DNA: TGTGCCAGCAGTGTGGCGTTCCCTTCCTACGAGCAGTACTTC. The chain is built from TRBV6-1 and TRBJ2-7; D gene uncertain. From germline, CDR1 is MNHNS and CDR2 SASEGT. V lost 4 bases and J lost 1, with 11 bases in between. This CDR3 region has 14 residues.

The genes are TRBV19 and TRBJ2-1, with D tentatively TRBD2 (5 bases). The CDR3 runs 17 residues. Deletions cut 3 bases from V and 0 bases from J, with 15 bases between. In germline, CDR1 is LNHDA, CDR2 SQIVND (reference sequence). CDR3 amino acids: CASSIVGRVASYNEQFF. DNA for the CDR3: TGTGCCAGTAGTATTGTGGGGAGAGTCGCCTCCTACAATGAGCAGTTCTTC.

This clone came up once. The chain couples TRBV6-5 to TRBJ1-2; no clear D. The germline gives CDR1 MNHEY, CDR2 SVGAGI. V lost 4 bases and J 4 bases, leaving 4 bases between the germline ends. The CDR3 is made up of 11 amino acids. This chain's CDR3 is CASSSPYGYTF. The CDR3, as DNA: TGTGCCAGCAGTTCACCCTATGGCTACACCTTC.

The chain is built from TRBV6-5 and TRBJ2-7; D call uncertain. V was cut by 3 bases and J by 3 bases, with 6 bases left in between. Per the germline V gene, CDR1 is MNHEY and CDR2 is SVGAGI. The CDR3 has 12 residues. The CDR3 region has the DNA TGTGCCAGCAGTTATATGGGCTACGAGCAGTACTTC. As protein: CASSYMGYEQYF.

As for this clone: Additional DNA sequences in this sample encode the identical CDR3. CDR3 sequence reads: CASSGAADKNIQYF. In DNA form, the CDR3 reads TGCGCCAGCAGTGGGGCGGCTGATAAAAACATTCAGTACTTC. The V gene is TRBV10-2, the J gene TRBJ2-4; D not resolved. V was trimmed by 4 bases and J by 4 bases, leaving 11 bases between them. This CDR3 contains 14 residues. Germline lookup yields CDR1 WSHSY and CDR2 SAAADI.

This chain joins TRBV6-5 and TRBJ2-7, with D tentatively TRBD2 (6 bases). The CDR3 covers 12 residues. Germline V gene lookup returns CDR1 MNHEY and CDR2 SVGAGI. Trimming left V 10 bases short and J 0 bases short, with 10 bases between. The chain's CDR3 is CATEDYSYEQYF. In DNA form, the CDR3 reads TGTGCCACCGAGGACTACTCCTACGAGCAGTACTTC.

The rearrangement joins TRBV5-5 to TRBJ2-7; possible D gene TRBD2, 6 bases. V lost 7 bases and J lost 3, with 14 bases in between. This CDR3 has 13 amino acids. Germline CDR1 SGHKS, CDR2 YYEKEE (reference sequence). In DNA form, the CDR3 reads TGTGCCAGCTCTGGGCGGGACCTCTACGAGCAGTACTTC. This codes for CASSGRDLYEQYF.

The chain joins TRBV7-9 to TRBJ2-2, with unresolved D. CDR3 length: 12 residues. CDR1 and CDR2 (germline): SEHNR, FQNEAQ (reference sequence). With 5 bases removed from V and 2 bases from J, the gap between germline ends came to 3 bases. The CDR3 region is CASSHNTGELFF. In nucleotides, the CDR3 is TGTGCCAGCAGCCACAACACCGGGGAGCTGTTTTTT. Variable domain in full (rest from reference TRBV7-9 and TRBJ2-2): DTGVSQNPRHKITKRGQNVTFRCDPISEHNRLYWYRQTLGQGPEFLTYFQNEAQLEKSRLLSDRFSAERPKGSFSTLEIQRTEQGDSAMYLCASSHNTGELFFGEGSRLTVL.

V usage is TRBV7-2 and J usage is TRBJ2-1; 10 bases are a match to TRBD2. Trimming cost V 0 bases and J 14 bases; bases outside gene matches: 7. Germline lookup yields CDR1 SGHTA and CDR2 FQGNSA. This CDR3 spans 14 amino acids. CDR3 region: CASSLAPSGSEKFF. In DNA, the CDR3 is TGTGCCAGCAGCTTAGCTCCTAGCGGGAGTGAAAAGTTCTTC.

This chain uses TRBV7-3 with TRBJ2-3; no clear D gene. The CDR3 consists of 15 residues. Between the trimmed V and J ends, which lost 5 bases and 0 bases, there was a span of 12 bases. CDR1 and CDR2 from the germline V gene are SGHTA and FQGTGA. CDR3 loop: CASSPHWTSTDTQYF. The CDR3 DNA reads as TGTGCCAGCAGCCCCCATTGGACGAGCACAGATACGCAGTATTTT.